This T cell receptor beta chain is drawn from a study of spatial heterogeneity in lung cancer. Ten or more counts support this clonotype. One entry per CDR3 protein, called by TCRdb with MiXCR from the 5' RACE reads. The data contain approximately 43,000 distinct CDR3 sequences, about 10% of them seen just once; the ten biggest clones take up under 20%. Time point denoted: blood at routine non-recurrence follow-up after resection. Unsorted whole RNA from tumor, nontumor lung or frozen PBMC underwent sequencing. Source: PBMCs, taken at follow-up. The TCR comes from a female donor with early-stage non-small cell lung cancer.

CDR3 DNA sequence: TGCAGCGTCAATCGTGACAGCTACGAGCAGTACTTC. Protein product: CSVNRDSYEQYF. The genes are TRBV29-1 and TRBJ2-7, with D possibly matching TRBD1 (5 bases). Looked up from germline, CDR1 is SQVTM and CDR2 is ANQGSEA. This CDR3 is built from 12 residues. V shed 6 bases and J shed 3 bases, with 12 bases lying between them.